The rows below give T cell receptor beta chains drawn from one sample of a study of CD8+ T cells in alopecia areata. Profiled with immunoSEQ multiplex PCR; TCRdb holds only in-frame clones, not every one. This sample yields around 300,000 clones, of which over 45% are seen a single time; roughly 0.93% belongs to the top ten. Sequenced material: CD4+ T cells sorted from blood, taken at week 52, from a patient treated with tofacitinib. Receptor source: a human donor with alopecia areata. CDR3s include the opening cysteine and the closing phenylalanine or tryptophan. The D gene is left open where the match is weak. Only some rows state a clone size, as once, few, many or a class for expanded clones.

clone size: few; J gene: TRBJ2-2; V gene: TRBV9; D gene: NA; CDR3 DNA: TGTGCCAGCAGCGTAGAATTGGCCCGGCACACCGGGGAGCTGTTTTTT; CDR3 protein: CASSVELARHTGELFF
clone size: NA; J gene: TRBJ2-3; V gene: TRBV7-3; D gene: NA; CDR3 DNA: TGTGCCAGCAGCACTAAGTCCGCAGATACGCAGTATTTT; CDR3 protein: CASSTKSADTQYF
clone size: NA; J gene: TRBJ2-1; V gene: TRBV9; D gene: NA; CDR3 DNA: TGTGCCAGCAGCGTAGCGGTCTCCAGCTCCTACAATGAGCAGTTCTTC; CDR3 protein: CASSVAVSSSYNEQFF
clone size: once; J gene: TRBJ2-1; V gene: TRBV30; D gene: NA; CDR3 DNA: TGTGCCCTAAATCCGAGCTCCTACAATGAGCAGTTCTTC; CDR3 protein: CALNPSSYNEQFF
clone size: NA; J gene: TRBJ2-3; V gene: TRBV29-1; D gene: TRBD1; CDR3 DNA: TGCAGCGTTGAACGGGGGACAGGGCCCACAGATACGCAGTATTTT; CDR3 protein: CSVERGTGPTDTQYF
clone size: NA; J gene: TRBJ2-5; V gene: TRBV29-1; D gene: NA; CDR3 DNA: TGCAGCGTTGAGGAGGCGGGGATCAAAGAGACCCAGTACTTC; CDR3 protein: CSVEEAGIKETQYF
clone size: NA; J gene: TRBJ1-4; V gene: TRBV5-1; D gene: NA; CDR3 DNA: TGCGCCAGCAGCTTGGGGACAGATGAAAAACTGTTTTTT; CDR3 protein: CASSLGTDEKLFF
clone size: NA; J gene: TRBJ2-7; V gene: TRBV6-5; D gene: NA; CDR3 DNA: TGTGCCAGCAGTTTAAGACAGATTTCCTACGAGCAGTACTTC; CDR3 protein: CASSLRQISYEQYF
clone size: NA; J gene: TRBJ2-3; V gene: TRBV7-8; D gene: NA; CDR3 DNA: TGTGCCAGCAGTTCGGGGGGCCGGGGGTATTTT; CDR3 protein: CASSSGGRGYF
clone size: NA; J gene: TRBJ2-5; V gene: TRBV2; D gene: NA; CDR3 DNA: TGTGCCAGCAGTGAAATAATCCGCGGAGAGACCCAGTACTTC; CDR3 protein: CASSEIIRGETQYF
clone size: NA; J gene: TRBJ1-6; V gene: TRBV9; D gene: NA; CDR3 DNA: TGTGCCAGCAGCGTAGCACAGTCTAATTCACCCCTCCACTTT; CDR3 protein: CASSVAQSNSPLHF
clone size: few; J gene: TRBJ2-1; V gene: TRBV7-9; D gene: NA; CDR3 DNA: TGTGCCAGCCCCCCAATGGGGGCCTACAATGAGCAGTTCTTC; CDR3 protein: CASPPMGAYNEQFF
clone size: NA; J gene: TRBJ2-5; V gene: TRBV6-6; D gene: NA; CDR3 DNA: TGTGCCAGCAGTCCTGGGGGCGCCCAAGAGACCCAGTACTTC; CDR3 protein: CASSPGGAQETQYF
clone size: NA; J gene: TRBJ2-3; V gene: TRBV6-1; D gene: NA; CDR3 DNA: TGTGCCAGCATTGCGGCAGGGAGTACAGATACGCAGTATTTT; CDR3 protein: CASIAAGSTDTQYF
clone size: NA; J gene: TRBJ2-7; V gene: TRBV30; D gene: NA; CDR3 DNA: TGTGCCTGGAGTGTATCAGTTGTTAGAGCCTACGAGCAGTACTTC; CDR3 protein: CAWSVSVVRAYEQYF
clone size: NA; J gene: TRBJ1-5; V gene: TRBV7-9; D gene: NA; CDR3 DNA: TGTGCCAGCAGCCCGGAGTCCAGGGGTGTGCAGCCCCAGCATTTT; CDR3 protein: CASSPESRGVQPQHF
clone size: NA; J gene: TRBJ1-2; V gene: TRBV4-1; D gene: NA; CDR3 DNA: TGCGCCAGCAGCCAAGGACCCCTCCTTAACTATGGCTACACCTTC; CDR3 protein: CASSQGPLLNYGYTF
clone size: NA; J gene: TRBJ2-3; V gene: TRBV13; D gene: TRBD2; CDR3 DNA: TGTGCCAGCTCCAGACTAGCTTCAGATACGCAGTATTTT; CDR3 protein: CASSRLASDTQYF
clone size: many; J gene: TRBJ1-1; V gene: TRBV11-2; D gene: NA; CDR3 DNA: TGTGCCAGCAGCTCAGGGGTTTCTCGAGCTTTCTTT; CDR3 protein: CASSSGVSRAFF
clone size: NA; J gene: TRBJ1-1; V gene: TRBV30; D gene: NA; CDR3 DNA: TGTGCCTGGAGTATAGGACGGGGCACTGAAGCTTTCTTT; CDR3 protein: CAWSIGRGTEAFF
clone size: NA; J gene: TRBJ1-5; V gene: TRBV4-3; D gene: NA; CDR3 DNA: TGCGCCAGCAGCCAAACGAGAGGCCAGCCCCAGCATTTT; CDR3 protein: CASSQTRGQPQHF
clone size: NA; J gene: TRBJ1-6; V gene: TRBV29-1; D gene: NA; CDR3 DNA: TGCAGCGTTGGTGAGGGCAGGGCGGATTCACCCCTCCACTTT; CDR3 protein: CSVGEGRADSPLHF
clone size: NA; J gene: TRBJ1-2; V gene: TRBV30; D gene: NA; CDR3 DNA: TGTGCCTGGAGTTCCTCGACCTACACCTTC; CDR3 protein: CAWSSSTYTF
clone size: NA; J gene: TRBJ1-2; V gene: TRBV10-3; D gene: NA; CDR3 DNA: TGTGCCATCAGTGAGGACAGGACCTATGGCTACACCTTC; CDR3 protein: CAISEDRTYGYTF
clone size: few; J gene: TRBJ2-2; V gene: TRBV14; D gene: NA; CDR3 DNA: TGTGCCAGCAGCCAAGTAAGGGTGGACAGCGGGGAGCTGTTTTTT; CDR3 protein: CASSQVRVDSGELFF
clone size: few; J gene: TRBJ2-5; V gene: TRBV29-1; D gene: TRBD2; CDR3 DNA: TGCAGCGTGACGGGGGGACAAGAGACCCAGTACTTC; CDR3 protein: CSVTGGQETQYF
clone size: few; J gene: TRBJ1-1; V gene: TRBV6-5; D gene: NA; CDR3 DNA: TGTGCCAGCAGTCGTCCCGGGGCGGTTTATGAAGCTTTCTTT; CDR3 protein: CASSRPGAVYEAFF
clone size: once; J gene: TRBJ2-1; V gene: TRBV20-1; D gene: NA; CDR3 DNA: TGCAGTGCTACCCTCAATGAGCAGTTCTTC; CDR3 protein: CSATLNEQFF
clone size: NA; J gene: TRBJ1-6; V gene: TRBV15; D gene: NA; CDR3 DNA: TGTGCCACCAGCAGAGGGGGCGGGGGGCTCGGTTCACCCCTCCACTTT; CDR3 protein: CATSRGGGGLGSPLHF
clone size: once; J gene: TRBJ1-2; V gene: TRBV9; D gene: NA; CDR3 DNA: TGTGCCAGCAGCCTGGGACAAGTTTTCTATGGCTACACCTTC; CDR3 protein: CASSLGQVFYGYTF
clone size: few; J gene: TRBJ1-3; V gene: TRBV4-1; D gene: NA; CDR3 DNA: TGCGCCAGCAGCCGAGTTACAGGAGCCTCTGGAAACACCATATATTTT; CDR3 protein: CASSRVTGASGNTIYF
clone size: NA; J gene: TRBJ2-4; V gene: TRBV2; D gene: NA; CDR3 DNA: TGTGCCAGCAGCCAAGGGGCGGCTCCGAGGGTTCAGTACTTC; CDR3 protein: CASSQGAAPRVQYF
clone size: few; J gene: TRBJ2-7; V gene: TRBV2; D gene: TRBD1; CDR3 DNA: TGTGCCACCGAACCGACAGGGCTCTCCTACGAGCAGTACTTC; CDR3 protein: CATEPTGLSYEQYF
clone size: NA; J gene: TRBJ2-7; V gene: TRBV15; D gene: NA; CDR3 DNA: TGTGCCACCAGCAGATTACGCAGGGGGGTCTACGAGCAGTACTTC; CDR3 protein: CATSRLRRGVYEQYF
clone size: NA; J gene: TRBJ2-4; V gene: TRBV30; D gene: NA; CDR3 DNA: TGTGCCTGGAGTGTACGGGAGAGGAACATTCAGTACTTC; CDR3 protein: CAWSVRERNIQYF
clone size: NA; J gene: TRBJ2-3; V gene: TRBV6-5; D gene: NA; CDR3 DNA: TGTGCCAGCAGCCTACGGGGGTTAACCACAGATACGCAGTATTTT; CDR3 protein: CASSLRGLTTDTQYF
clone size: NA; J gene: TRBJ1-1; V gene: TRBV30; D gene: TRBD1; CDR3 DNA: TGTGCCTGGAGTTTGAGGGCAGGGGGCACTGAAGCTTTCTTT; CDR3 protein: CAWSLRAGGTEAFF
clone size: once; J gene: TRBJ2-7; V gene: TRBV4-1; D gene: NA; CDR3 DNA: TGCGCCAGCAGCCAAGAACAGCCTTTACTTTACGAGCAGTACTTC; CDR3 protein: CASSQEQPLLYEQYF
clone size: NA; J gene: TRBJ1-1; V gene: TRBV18; D gene: TRBD1; CDR3 DNA: TGTGCCAGCTCACCAGCACAGGGGACTGAAGCTTTCTTT; CDR3 protein: CASSPAQGTEAFF
clone size: NA; J gene: TRBJ2-6; V gene: TRBV2; D gene: TRBD1; CDR3 DNA: TGTGCCAGCAGCGAGACAGGGTCTGGGGCCAACGTCCTGACTTTC; CDR3 protein: CASSETGSGANVLTF
clone size: NA; J gene: TRBJ2-5; V gene: TRBV6-6; D gene: NA; CDR3 DNA: TGTGCCAGCACTAAACGGACTGCAGAGACCCAGTACTTC; CDR3 protein: CASTKRTAETQYF
clone size: NA; J gene: TRBJ2-3; V gene: TRBV30; D gene: TRBD2; CDR3 DNA: TGTGCCTGGAGTAGAGGGGACTACGACACAGATACGCAGTATTTT; CDR3 protein: CAWSRGDYDTDTQYF
clone size: NA; J gene: TRBJ1-2; V gene: TRBV9; D gene: NA; CDR3 DNA: TGTGCCAGCAGCGTAGGGGCGGATAACTATGGCTACACCTTC; CDR3 protein: CASSVGADNYGYTF
clone size: NA; J gene: TRBJ2-1; V gene: TRBV11-1; D gene: NA; CDR3 DNA: TGTGCCAGCAGCCCGTCCAAGGACAGTTATGAGCAGTTCTTC; CDR3 protein: CASSPSKDSYEQFF
clone size: NA; J gene: TRBJ2-3; V gene: TRBV5-1; D gene: NA; CDR3 DNA: TGCGCCAGCAGCTTAACATACAGCGACTGGCGGGATACGCAGTATTTT; CDR3 protein: CASSLTYSDWRDTQYF
clone size: once; J gene: TRBJ2-1; V gene: TRBV9; D gene: TRBD2; CDR3 DNA: TGTGCCAGCAGCGGCGGGACTAGCGGGGCCAGGGACAATGAGCAGTTCTTC; CDR3 protein: CASSGGTSGARDNEQFF
clone size: NA; J gene: TRBJ2-6; V gene: TRBV19; D gene: TRBD2; CDR3 DNA: TGTGCCAGTAGTATCCCCAAGAGCGGGGCTGGGGCCAACGTCCTGACTTTC; CDR3 protein: CASSIPKSGAGANVLTF
clone size: few; J gene: TRBJ2-2; V gene: TRBV30; D gene: TRBD2; CDR3 DNA: TGTGCCTGGAGTAATCCAGGGAGGGTGGCCGGGGAGCTGTTTTTT; CDR3 protein: CAWSNPGRVAGELFF
clone size: NA; J gene: TRBJ2-3; V gene: TRBV7-9; D gene: NA; CDR3 DNA: TGTGCCAGCAGCTTAGACAGCCTCACAGATACGCAGTATTTT; CDR3 protein: CASSLDSLTDTQYF
clone size: NA; J gene: TRBJ2-7; V gene: TRBV2; D gene: NA; CDR3 DNA: TGTGCCAGCAGCCTCTCTGGGGGGTCCTGGGAGCAGTACTTC; CDR3 protein: CASSLSGGSWEQYF
clone size: NA; J gene: TRBJ1-5; V gene: TRBV30; D gene: NA; CDR3 DNA: TGTGCCTGGAGTGAAAGGGGTCAGCCCCAGCATTTT; CDR3 protein: CAWSERGQPQHF
clone size: NA; J gene: TRBJ2-4; V gene: TRBV20-1; D gene: NA; CDR3 DNA: TGCAGTGCTAGTATCAGGGCCATTCAGTACTTC; CDR3 protein: CSASIRAIQYF
clone size: NA; J gene: TRBJ2-5; V gene: TRBV29-1; D gene: TRBD1; CDR3 DNA: TGCAGCGTGACAGGGGGCCAAGAGACCCAGTACTTC; CDR3 protein: CSVTGGQETQYF
clone size: NA; J gene: TRBJ2-7; V gene: TRBV14; D gene: TRBD2; CDR3 DNA: TGTGCCAGCAGCCACTGGACTAGCGGGGCCTCCTACGAGCAGTACTTC; CDR3 protein: CASSHWTSGASYEQYF
clone size: NA; J gene: TRBJ1-2; V gene: TRBV29-1; D gene: TRBD1; CDR3 DNA: TGCAGCACCCTGGACAGGGTGGGCTATGGCTACACCTTC; CDR3 protein: CSTLDRVGYGYTF
clone size: few; J gene: TRBJ2-7; V gene: TRBV29-1; D gene: NA; CDR3 DNA: TGCAGCGTCGGAGTGGGGGGATTCGACGAGCAGTACTTC; CDR3 protein: CSVGVGGFDEQYF
clone size: NA; J gene: TRBJ1-6; V gene: TRBV2; D gene: TRBD1; CDR3 DNA: TGTGCCAGCAGTGAACGACAGGGACCTAATTCACCCCTCCACTTT; CDR3 protein: CASSERQGPNSPLHF